This passage covers 17 T cell receptor beta chains from one sample sequenced in a study of T cells in Graves' hyperthyroidism and ophthalmopathy. Amplification of TCR beta CDR3 regions was performed using RNA transcripts as template. TCR CDR3 underwent first-round RT-PCR with the HTBI primer set. TCRdb fed the multiplex PCR reads into MiXCR, producing one record per CDR3 protein. The data contain 250,000 to 350,000 distinct CDR3 sequences, more than 15% of them singletons. The source material was blood. The receptors shown here come from a woman in her sixties or seventies with Graves' ophthalmopathy.

This clonotype was seen ten or more times. V and J are TRBV20-1 and TRBJ2-3; weak D call: TRBD2 (6 bases). Trimming pared 8 bases from V and 0 bases from J, leaving 15 bases between. CDR3 length: 14 residues. Germline loops: CDR1 DFQATT, CDR2 SNEGSKA (reference sequence). The CDR3: CSSLGGGSTDTQYF. CDR3 DNA: TGCAGTTCGCTCGGGGGAGGAAGCACAGATACGCAGTATTTT.

The J gene is TRBJ2-1, the V gene TRBV5-1; 9 bases align to TRBD2. Germline V CDR1 and CDR2: SGHRS, YFSETQ. The CDR3 has 18 residues. Trimming at V came to 4 bases and at J to 8 bases, leaving 19 bases not matched to a gene. CDR3 nucleotides: TGCGCCAGCAGCCAAGATTGGCGCGGGAGGGCCGCCGGGCATGAGCAGTTCTTC. It specifies CASSQDWRGRAAGHEQFF.

The chain joins TRBV10-2 to TRBJ2-7; D may be TRBD2 (5 bases). Trimming stripped 0 bases from V and 1 base from J, with 10 bases between. The CDR3 runs to 15 residues. Germline V CDR1 and CDR2: WSHSY, SAAADI. CDR3 nucleotide sequence: TGCGCCAGCAGTGAGTCAGCGGATGGTTCCTACGAGCAGTACTTC. Translated: CASSESADGSYEQYF.

Worth noting for this clonotype: A much larger clone lies a single base off, so this may be a read error. Since the CDR3 does not end with the conserved phenylalanine or tryptophan, this likely comes from a read error. The CDR3 sequence is CASIRPPMNTEAFS. Written as DNA, the CDR3 is TGTGCCAGCATCAGGCCGCCCATGAACACTGAAGCTTTCTCT. The chain recombines TRBV5-5 with TRBJ1-1; unclear D gene. This CDR3 has 14 amino acids. Germline V gene data show CDR1 as SGHKS and CDR2 as YYEKEE (reference sequence). V shed 6 bases and J shed 0 bases, with 12 bases lying between them.

This clonotype has a count of ten or more. The chain has TRBV18 and TRBJ1-4; no definite D call. Germline V gene data show CDR1 as KGHSH and CDR2 as LQKENI. This CDR3 is 15 amino acids long. V was clipped by 4 bases and J by 6 bases, with 15 bases between them. The CDR3 is CASSQNQNQHEKLFF. CDR3 nucleotides: TGTGCCAGCTCACAGAACCAAAACCAGCATGAAAAACTGTTTTTT.

This clonotype was found many times. The CDR3 sequence is CASSRLGDIQYF. CDR3 nucleotide sequence: TGTGCCAGCAGTCGACTGGGCGACATTCAGTACTTC. The chain employs TRBV2 and TRBJ2-4; D not resolved. From germline, CDR1 is SNHLY and CDR2 FYNNEI. With 5 bases removed from V and 8 bases from J, the gap between germline ends came to 10 bases. CDR3 size: 12 residues.

The table lists this clonotype with a few counts. The J gene is TRBJ1-4, the V gene TRBV20-1; 7 nucleotides align to TRBD1. Germline CDR1 DFQATT, CDR2 SNEGSKA (reference sequence). Trimming at V came to 3 bases and at J to 2 bases, leaving 6 bases not matched to a gene. The CDR3 contains 15 residues. CDR3 region: CSASDRTGTNEKLFF. The CDR3 DNA reads as TGCAGTGCTAGTGACAGGACAGGCACTAATGAAAAACTGTTTTTT.

V usage is TRBV6-6 and J usage is TRBJ1-1; D is unclear. CDR1 and CDR2 from the germline V gene are MNHNY and SVGAGI (reference sequence). The CDR3 extends over 16 amino acids. Trimming took 2 bases from V and 1 from J, leaving 14 bases between them. CDR3 in DNA: TGTGCCAGCAGTTACCGGGAAGACGGCCCGAACACTGAAGCTTTCTTT. It is translated as CASSYREDGPNTEAFF.

This clonotype was detected ten times or more. The V call is TRBV27, the J call TRBJ2-7; the D call may be TRBD1 or TRBD2 (5 bases each). The V end was cut by 1 base, the J end by 0 bases, with 13 bases between. Germline values: CDR1 MNHEY, CDR2 SMNVEV (reference sequence). The CDR3 runs to 16 residues. The CDR3: CASSLFGWGSSYEQYF. Here the CDR3 DNA reads TGTGCCAGCAGTTTATTTGGCTGGGGGAGCTCCTACGAGCAGTACTTC.

This clonotype was seen many times. In nucleotides, the CDR3 is TGTGCCAGCAGTCCAGGGCCCAACACTGAAGCTTTCTTT. This sequence encodes CASSPGPNTEAFF. The chain employs TRBV27 and TRBJ1-1; possibly TRBD1 for D (5 bases). Trimming shortened V by 5 bases and J by 2 bases, and 9 bases separated the two germline ends. The germline CDR1 and CDR2 sequences are MNHEY and SMNVEV (reference sequence). CDR3 length: 13 amino acids.

This clonotype was recorded a few times. This chain joins TRBV4-2 and TRBJ2-3; 11 bases map to TRBD2. Per the germline V gene, CDR1 is LGHNA and CDR2 is YNFKEQ. Trimming cost V 5 bases and J 4 bases; bases outside gene matches: 8. The CDR3 sequence is 16 residues long. The CDR3: CASSGSGRGTADTQYF. The CDR3 DNA follows: TGTGCCAGCAGCGGTAGCGGGAGGGGAACGGCAGATACGCAGTATTTT.

The V call is TRBV28, the J call TRBJ2-4; 7 nucleotides align to TRBD1. Germline values: CDR1 MDHEN, CDR2 SYDVKM. The CDR3 spans 14 residues. With 8 bases clipped from V and 1 base from J, the junction kept 5 bases outside the gene matches. In DNA form, the CDR3 reads TGTGCCAGCTCCGACAGGGTGGCCAAAAACATTCAGTACTTC. This codes for CASSDRVAKNIQYF.

This clonotype was counted a few times. The genes are TRBV5-4 and TRBJ1-4, with D unresolved. V lost 4 bases to trimming and J lost 5 bases, with 12 bases between them. Germline assignment: CDR1 SGHNT and CDR2 YYREEE (reference sequence). The CDR3 consists of 14 residues. CDR3 region: CASSRPEENEKLFF. The CDR3 nucleotides are TGTGCCAGCAGCCGACCGGAGGAGAATGAAAAACTGTTTTTT. Filled out from reference TRBV5-4 and TRBJ1-4, the complete variable domain reads ETGVTQSPTHLIKTRGQQVTLRCSSQSGHNTVSWYQQALGQGPQFIFQYYREEENGRGNFPPRFSGLQFPNYSSELNVNALELDDSALYLCASSRPEENEKLFFGSGTQLSVL.

This clonotype was seen more than once but under ten times. The chain links TRBV2 to TRBJ2-2, with 9 bases matching TRBD1. CDR1 is SNHLY and CDR2 is FYNNEI in the germline V gene. The length of the CDR3 is 16 residues. The J segment lost 3 bases and the V segment lost 2 bases, leaving 4 bases of the junction unmatched. CDR3 region: CASSEWRTGDTGELFF. The CDR3, as DNA: TGTGCCAGCAGTGAATGGAGGACAGGGGACACCGGGGAGCTGTTTTTT. Full variable domain (remainder filled in from reference TRBV2 and TRBJ2-2): EPEVTQTPSHQVTQMGQEVILRCVPISNHLYFYWYRQILGQKVEFLVSFYNNEISEKSEIFDDQFSVERPDGSNFTLKIRSTKLEDSAMYFCASSEWRTGDTGELFFGEGSRLTVL.

This clonotype has ten or more counts. The genes are TRBV9 and TRBJ2-5, with 9 bases aligning to TRBD2. This CDR3 comprises 15 residues. Germline V gives CDR1 SGDLS, CDR2 YYNGEE. The V and J ends lost 3 bases and 4 bases, in that order; junction bases with no gene match: 7. The CDR3 protein is CASSAGTSPAETQYF. As DNA, the CDR3 is TGTGCCAGCAGCGCCGGGACTAGCCCGGCAGAGACCCAGTACTTC.

Many counts were recorded for this clonotype. This chain uses TRBV7-2 with TRBJ2-5; D gene uncertain. Germline loops: CDR1 SGHTA, CDR2 FQGNSA. V lost 6 bases and J lost 6, with 11 bases in between. This CDR3 has 12 residues. CDR3 amino acids: CASRTPPQTQYF. CDR3 DNA sequence: TGTGCCAGCAGGACCCCCCCCCAGACCCAGTACTTC.

The chain has TRBV6-1 and TRBJ2-5; D perhaps matches TRBD1 (6 bases). From germline, CDR1 is MNHNS and CDR2 SASEGT. Trimming cost V 1 base and J 12 bases, with 9 bases left between them. The CDR3 loop spans 11 amino acids. The CDR3 DNA follows: TGTGCCAGCAGTGAAGTGGCAGGGGAGTACTTC. Its protein product is CASSEVAGEYF.